These 5 T cell receptor beta chains were sequenced from one sample in a study of Graves' ophthalmopathy and Graves' hyperthyroidism. RNA served as the template for amplifying TCR beta CDR3 regions. In the first round, RT-PCR was carried out with HTBI primers, and a multiplex PCR formed the second round. TCRdb processed the multiplex PCR reads anew with MiXCR; each CDR3 protein has one entry. The data show more than 1,000,000 distinct CDR3 sequences, less than 45% seen once. Sample: peripheral blood or thyroid tissue (not recorded which). These receptors all stem from an adult man with Graves' hyperthyroidism.

This clonotype showed up many times. One end of the junction does not line up with germline, which may come from a read error. The chain uses TRBV25-1 and TRBJ2-7; 8 nucleotides line up with TRBD2. In germline, CDR1 is MGHDK, CDR2 SYGVNS. The CDR3 extends over 14 amino acids. The CDR3 loop is CVSSETGTRREQYF. The CDR3 nucleotides read TGTGTCAGCAGTGAAACGGGGACTAGACGCGAGCAGTACTTC.

This clonotype was recorded a few times. The V call is TRBV20-1, the J call TRBJ2-7; D perhaps matches TRBD1 (5 bases). Trimming took off 0 bases at V and 0 bases at J, with 12 bases between the two ends. CDR1 is DFQATT and CDR2 is SNEGSKA in the germline V gene (reference sequence). The CDR3 totals 15 residues. The CDR3 DNA reads TGCAGTGCTAGAGACAGGGAAACTTACTCCTACGAGCAGTACTTC. It yields the protein CSARDRETYSYEQYF.

In its sample, this clonotype was seen many times. CDR3 DNA: TGTGCCAGCAGCTCTGTTGGACAGGGCGAAGAGACCCAGTACTTC. The encoded protein is CASSSVGQGEETQYF. This chain joins TRBV11-2 and TRBJ2-5; 8 bases line up with TRBD1. With V trimmed by 4 bases and J by 3 bases, 7 bases remained unmatched. This CDR3 is 15 amino acids long. The V gene's germline CDR1 is SGHAT and CDR2 FQNNGV. Full variable domain (outside the CDR3, taken from reference TRBV11-2 and TRBJ2-5): EAGVAQSPRYKIIEKRQSVAFWCNPISGHATLYWYQQILGQGPKLLIQFQNNGVVDDSQLPKDRFSAERLKGVDSTLKIQPAKLEDSAVYLCASSSVGQGEETQYFGPGTRLLVL.

This chain joins TRBV10-3 and TRBJ2-5, with TRBD2 as a possible D gene (6 bases). The V and J ends lost 10 bases and 2 bases respectively, with 29 bases between them. Per germline, CDR1 ENHRY and CDR2 SYGVKD. The CDR3 is 18 residues long. The CDR3 coding sequence is TGTGCCACGCAACCTGGTGGTAGCGGCCTGGGGCTTCAAGAGACCCAGTACTTC. As protein: CATQPGGSGLGLQETQYF.

Ten or more counts support this clonotype. This chain connects TRBV19 to TRBJ1-1; 8 nucleotides match TRBD1. The CDR3 totals 14 residues. J was trimmed by 4 bases and V by 3 bases; bases with no gene match: 4. Germline loops: CDR1 LNHDA, CDR2 SQIVND (reference sequence). The DNA for the CDR3 is TGTGCCAGTAGTATGACAGGGGAGAGCACTGAAGCTTTCTTT. Its protein is CASSMTGESTEAFF.